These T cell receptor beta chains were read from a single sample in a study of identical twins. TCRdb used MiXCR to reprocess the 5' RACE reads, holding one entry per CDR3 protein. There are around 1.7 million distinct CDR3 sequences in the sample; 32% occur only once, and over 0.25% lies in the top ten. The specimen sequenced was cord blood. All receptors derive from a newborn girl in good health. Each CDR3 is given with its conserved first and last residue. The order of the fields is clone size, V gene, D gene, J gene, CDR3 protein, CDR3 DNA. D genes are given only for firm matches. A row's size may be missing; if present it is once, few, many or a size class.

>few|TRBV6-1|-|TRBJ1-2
CASSAVPFYTF
TGTGCCAGCAGTGCTGTCCCATTCTACACCTTC
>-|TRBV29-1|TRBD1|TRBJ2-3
CSDRGPDTQYF
TGCAGCGACAGGGGGCCAGATACGCAGTATTTT
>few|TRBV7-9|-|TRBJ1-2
CASSPNSGPRNYGYTF
TGTGCCAGCAGCCCTAATTCCGGGCCTCGCAACTATGGCTACACCTTC
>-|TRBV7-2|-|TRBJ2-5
CASSTVGIQETQYF
TGTGCCAGCAGCACTGTCGGGATTCAAGAGACCCAGTACTTC
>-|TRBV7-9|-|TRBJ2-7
CASSLAASVGYEQSF
TGTGCCAGCAGCTTAGCGGCCAGTGTAGGATACGAGCAGTCCTTC
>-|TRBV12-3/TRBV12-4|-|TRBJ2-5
CASTPGAGKQYF
TGTGCCAGCACTCCTGGGGCGGGTAAGCAGTACTTC
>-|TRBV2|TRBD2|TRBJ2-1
CASSERLSGSGSYNEQFF
TGTGCCAGCAGTGAACGGCTCAGCGGGAGTGGTTCCTACAATGAGCAGTTCTTC
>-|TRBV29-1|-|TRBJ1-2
CSVEDEGLDYGYTF
TGCAGCGTTGAAGATGAGGGGCTGGACTATGGCTACACCTTC
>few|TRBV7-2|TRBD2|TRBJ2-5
CASSRGVAGGLQETQYF
TGTGCCAGCAGCCGAGGGGTAGCGGGAGGACTTCAAGAGACCCAGTACTTC
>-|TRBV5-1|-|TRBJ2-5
CASSLAALYQETQYF
TGCGCCAGCAGCTTGGCCGCCCTGTACCAAGAGACCCAGTACTTC
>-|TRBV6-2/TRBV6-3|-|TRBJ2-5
CASSYYSNRQETQYF
TGTGCCAGCAGTTACTATTCTAATAGACAAGAGACCCAGTACTTC
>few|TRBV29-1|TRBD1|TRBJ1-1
CSGGQLNTEAFF
TGCAGCGGGGGACAGTTGAACACTGAAGCTTTCTTT
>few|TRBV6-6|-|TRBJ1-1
CASSSPVEVRNTEAFF
TGTGCCAGCAGTTCCCCCGTTGAAGTGAGGAACACTGAAGCTTTCTTT
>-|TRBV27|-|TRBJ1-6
CASSGQGSSPLHF
TGTGCCAGCAGTGGTCAGGGAAGTTCACCCCTCCACTTT
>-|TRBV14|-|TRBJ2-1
CASSQVLGVRPMQSF
TGTGCCAGCAGCCAAGTGCTCGGCGTGAGACCCATGCAGTCCTTC
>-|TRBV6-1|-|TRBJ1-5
CASSEPQYSGTRNNQPQHF
TGTGCCAGCAGTGAACCGCAATACTCCGGGACAAGGAACAATCAGCCCCAGCATTTT
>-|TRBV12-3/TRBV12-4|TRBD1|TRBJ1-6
CASSSTGLGNSPLHF
TGTGCCAGCAGTTCGACAGGGCTAGGTAATTCACCCCTCCACTTT
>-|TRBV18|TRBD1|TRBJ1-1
CASSPWTGLMNTEAFF
TGTGCCAGCTCACCATGGACAGGTCTAATGAACACTGAAGCTTTCTTT
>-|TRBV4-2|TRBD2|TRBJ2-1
CASSQRGDYNEQFF
TGTGCCAGCAGCCAGCGGGGGGACTACAATGAGCAGTTCTTC
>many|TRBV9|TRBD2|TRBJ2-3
CASSGLAGATTDTQYF
TGTGCCAGCAGCGGACTAGCGGGAGCTACCACAGATACGCAGTATTTT
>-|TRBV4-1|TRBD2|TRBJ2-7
CASSFRLAHEQYF
TGCGCCAGCAGCTTCCGACTAGCGCACGAGCAGTACTTC
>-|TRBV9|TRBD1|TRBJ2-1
CASSPGQGAYEQFF
TGTGCCAGCAGCCCTGGACAGGGGGCGTATGAGCAGTTCTTC
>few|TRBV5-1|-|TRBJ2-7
CASSILDSKYNEQYF
TGCGCCAGCAGCATACTAGACTCCAAATACAATGAGCAGTACTTC
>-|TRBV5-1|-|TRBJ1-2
CASSSHGTPANYGYTF
TGCGCCAGCAGCTCCCACGGCACACCAGCTAACTATGGCTACACCTTC
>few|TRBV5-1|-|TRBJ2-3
CASSLGPGRWSTDTQYF
TGCGCCAGCAGCTTGGGCCCCGGGAGATGGAGCACAGATACGCAGTATTTT
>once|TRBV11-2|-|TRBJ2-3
CASSLDFIYVNTDTQYF
TGTGCCAGCAGCTTAGATTTTATCTACGTCAACACAGATACGCAGTATTTT
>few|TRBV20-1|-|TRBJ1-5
CSARAGGQEGQPQHF
TGCAGTGCTAGAGCGGGTGGGCAGGAGGGTCAGCCCCAGCATTTT
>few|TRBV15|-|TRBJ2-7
CATSTIRGRDEQYF
TGTGCCACCAGCACCATCAGGGGCAGAGACGAGCAGTACTTC
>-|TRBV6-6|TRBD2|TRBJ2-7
CASSYPTSGSLYNEQYF
TGTGCCAGCAGTTACCCGACTAGCGGGAGCCTTTACAATGAGCAGTACTTC
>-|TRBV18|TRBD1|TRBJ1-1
CASSPFSHRGSTEAFF
TGTGCCAGCTCACCATTTTCCCACAGGGGTAGCACTGAAGCTTTCTTT
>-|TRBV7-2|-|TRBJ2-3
CASSLGGGALDTQYF
TGTGCCAGCAGCTTAGGAGGGGGGGCCTTGGATACGCAGTATTTT
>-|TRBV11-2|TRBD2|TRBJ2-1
CASSLGTGGGRTNNEQFF
TGTGCCAGCAGCTTAGGAACGGGAGGCGGGAGGACCAACAATGAGCAGTTCTTC
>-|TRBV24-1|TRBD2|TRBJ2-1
CATSTGVSGRGNEQFF
TGTGCCACCAGTACGGGTGTTAGCGGGAGGGGCAATGAGCAGTTCTTC
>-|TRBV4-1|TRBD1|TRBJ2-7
CASSHGQGFVYEQYF
TGCGCCAGCAGCCACGGACAGGGGTTCGTATACGAGCAGTACTTC
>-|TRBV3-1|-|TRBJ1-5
CASSQVFGRDHQPQHF
TGTGCCAGCAGCCAAGTGTTCGGCAGGGACCATCAGCCCCAGCATTTT
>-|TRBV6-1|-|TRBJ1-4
CASSGGLTGRNEKLFF
TGTGCCAGCAGTGGAGGGTTGACAGGCCGTAATGAAAAACTGTTTTTT
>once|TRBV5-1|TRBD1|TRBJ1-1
CASSKRQGANTEAFF
TGCGCCAGCAGCAAAAGACAGGGGGCAAACACTGAAGCTTTCTTT
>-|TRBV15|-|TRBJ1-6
CATSRDLGTIESPLHF
TGTGCCACCAGCAGGGACCTTGGGACTATAGAATCACCCCTCCACTTT
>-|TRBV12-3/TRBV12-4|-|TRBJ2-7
CASSFGGLLYEQYF
TGTGCCAGCAGTTTTGGTGGGCTACTCTACGAGCAGTACTTC
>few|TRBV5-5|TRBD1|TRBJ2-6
CASSTKPPGGLALSGANVLTF
TGTGCCAGCAGCACCAAACCTCCAGGGGGCCTAGCCCTCTCTGGGGCCAACGTCCTGACTTTC
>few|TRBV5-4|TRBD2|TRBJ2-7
CASSRTGLGSYEQYF
TGTGCCAGTAGCCGTACGGGACTAGGATCCTACGAGCAGTACTTC
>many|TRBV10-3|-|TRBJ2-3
CAISESADTQYF
TGTGCCATCAGTGAGTCAGCAGATACGCAGTATTTT
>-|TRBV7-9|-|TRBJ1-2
CATRGGGDYGYTF
TGTGCCACCCGAGGGGGAGGCGACTATGGCTACACCTTC
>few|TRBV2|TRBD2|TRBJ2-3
CASRVLLAGGRDTQYF
TGTGCCAGCAGGGTTCTACTAGCGGGAGGTAGGGATACGCAGTATTTT
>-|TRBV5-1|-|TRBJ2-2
CASGTGANTGELFF
TGCGCCAGCGGTACCGGGGCGAACACCGGGGAGCTGTTTTTT
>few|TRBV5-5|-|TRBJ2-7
CASSLGVREFEQYF
TGTGCCAGCAGCTTGGGGGTCAGGGAGTTCGAGCAGTACTTC
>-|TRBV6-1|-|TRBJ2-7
CASSEAQGWGYEQYF
TGTGCCAGCAGTGAAGCCCAGGGGTGGGGATACGAGCAGTACTTC
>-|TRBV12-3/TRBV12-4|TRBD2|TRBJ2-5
CASSSLAGIGRETQYF
TGTGCCAGCAGTTCCCTAGCGGGAATCGGACGGGAGACCCAGTACTTC
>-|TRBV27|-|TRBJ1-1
CASSYIGNTEAFF
TGTGCCAGCAGCTACATCGGAAACACTGAAGCTTTCTTT
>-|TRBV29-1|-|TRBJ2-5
CVGGGNEQYF
TGCGTGGGGGGAGGTAATGAGCAGTACTTC
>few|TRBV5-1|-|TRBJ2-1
CASSPSAESSYNEQFF
TGCGCCAGCAGCCCTAGCGCCGAGAGCTCCTACAATGAGCAGTTCTTC
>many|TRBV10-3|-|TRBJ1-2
CAIKGLEGYTF
TGTGCCATCAAGGGGTTGGAGGGCTACACCTTC
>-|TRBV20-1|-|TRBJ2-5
CSAAVPPPQETQYF
TGCAGTGCTGCCGTTCCTCCCCCCCAAGAGACCCAGTACTTC
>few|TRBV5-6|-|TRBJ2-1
CASSSYTRTEYNEQFF
TGTGCCAGCAGCTCTTATACCCGGACCGAATACAATGAGCAGTTCTTC
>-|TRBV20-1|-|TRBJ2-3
CSALSAGSTDTQYF
TGCAGTGCTCTCTCAGCGGGTAGCACAGATACGCAGTATTTT
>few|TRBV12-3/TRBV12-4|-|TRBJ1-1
CASSPVSYTEAFF
TGTGCCAGCAGCCCCGTCTCGTACACTGAAGCTTTCTTT
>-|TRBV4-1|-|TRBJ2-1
CASSHQGGQETQFF
TGCGCCAGCAGCCACCAGGGAGGCCAAGAGACCCAGTTCTTC
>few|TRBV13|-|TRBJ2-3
CASSLGSRGGDTQYF
TGTGCCAGCAGCTTGGGTTCGAGGGGCGGAGATACGCAGTATTTT
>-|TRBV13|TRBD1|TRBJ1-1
CASSLRDRGLLNTEAFF
TGTGCCAGCAGCTTAAGGGACAGGGGGCTCCTCAACACTGAAGCTTTCTTT